This TCR beta chain is from a study of blood T cell repertoires in COVID-19. Study at large: The United States, Italy and Spain provided the acute and convalescent COVID-19 samples.

The ends were cut back, 0 bases at V and 5 bases at J, with 15 bases in the middle. The germline V gene has CDR1 SGHRS and CDR2 YFSETQ. The CDR3 loop spans 15 amino acids. As originally analysed: Amplification of reference gene primers was used by the study to estimate nucleated cell counts. TCRdb's table, derived via immunoSEQ multiplex PCR, lists solely in-frame clones and lacks some. V, J and clone size are taken as reported in that table, and D and trimming were inferred from the DNA itself. The top ten hold approximately 2.9% of the sample, which has 300,000 to 400,000 clones, roughly 86% seen once.

The chain joins TRBV5-1 to TRBJ2-7; possibly TRBD1 for D (5 bases). This sequence was found in a human donor in a cohort sampled during active COVID-19. Sequenced input: peripheral blood. The CDR3 sequence is CASSLDDPRVNEQYF. For the CDR3, the DNA is TGCGCCAGCAGCTTGGATGATCCCAGGGTTAACGAGCAGTACTTC.